This T cell receptor beta chain stems from a study of blood T cell repertoires in COVID-19. In the study overall: Specimens from acute and convalescent COVID-19 originated in the United States, Italy and Spain.

Trimming cost V 6 bases and J 0 bases, with 11 bases left between them. Germline CDR1 is WSHSY and CDR2 is SAAADI. The CDR3 is 14 residues long. Original processing methods: Amplification of reference gene primers was used by the study to estimate nucleated cell counts. The data were produced by immunoSEQ multiplex PCR, yet TCRdb's version contains in-frame clones alone and is incomplete. V, J and clone size are taken as reported in that table, and D and trimming were inferred from the DNA itself. The sample includes about 73,000 clones, nearly 85% seen only once; the top ten take 1.8%. The chain combines TRBV10-2 with TRBJ1-1; no clear D gene. This TCR derives from a woman aged 55-69 years with acute or convalescent COVID-19. The sequencing sample was made of peripheral blood. The DNA of the CDR3 is TGCGCCAGCAGGGAGACACGCTTGAACACTGAAGCTTTCTTT. Its protein is CASRETRLNTEAFF.